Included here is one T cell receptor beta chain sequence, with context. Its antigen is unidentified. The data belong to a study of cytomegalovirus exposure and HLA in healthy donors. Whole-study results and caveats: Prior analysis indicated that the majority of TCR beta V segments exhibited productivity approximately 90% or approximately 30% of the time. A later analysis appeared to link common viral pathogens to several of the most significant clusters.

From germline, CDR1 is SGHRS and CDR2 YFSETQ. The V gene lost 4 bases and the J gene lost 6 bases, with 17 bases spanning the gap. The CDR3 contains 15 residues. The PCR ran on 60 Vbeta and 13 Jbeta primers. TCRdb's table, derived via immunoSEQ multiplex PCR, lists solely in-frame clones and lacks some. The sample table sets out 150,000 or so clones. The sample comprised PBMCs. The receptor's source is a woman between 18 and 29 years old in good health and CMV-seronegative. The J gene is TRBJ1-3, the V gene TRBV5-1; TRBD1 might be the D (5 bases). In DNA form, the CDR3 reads TGCGCCAGCAGCGAGGGGACTTCGACGGAAAACACCATATATTTT. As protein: CASSEGTSTENTIYF.